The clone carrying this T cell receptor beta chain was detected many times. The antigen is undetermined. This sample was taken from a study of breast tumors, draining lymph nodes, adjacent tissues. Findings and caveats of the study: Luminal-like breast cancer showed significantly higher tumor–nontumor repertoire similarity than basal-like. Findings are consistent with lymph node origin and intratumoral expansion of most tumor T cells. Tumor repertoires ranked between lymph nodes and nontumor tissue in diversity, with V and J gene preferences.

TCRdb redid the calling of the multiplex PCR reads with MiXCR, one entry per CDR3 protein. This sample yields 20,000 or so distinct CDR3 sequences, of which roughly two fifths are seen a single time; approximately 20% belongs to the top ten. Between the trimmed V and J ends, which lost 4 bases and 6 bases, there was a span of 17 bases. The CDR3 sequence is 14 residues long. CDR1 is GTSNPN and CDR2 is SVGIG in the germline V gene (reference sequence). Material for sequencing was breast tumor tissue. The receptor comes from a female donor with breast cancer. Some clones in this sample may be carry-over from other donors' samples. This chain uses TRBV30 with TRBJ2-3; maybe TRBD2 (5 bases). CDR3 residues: CAWKHRLAMDTQYF. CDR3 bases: TGTGCCTGGAAACATAGGCTAGCTATGGATACGCAGTATTTT.